The present TCR beta chain was sequenced within a study of CD8+ T cells in alopecia areata. Study findings and constraints: Sequencing of scalp tissue also captures the resident alphabeta T cells of normal skin.

RNA extraction was followed by reverse transcription into cDNA, which acted as the sequencing template. Clones were read by immunoSEQ multiplex PCR, and TCRdb kept only the in-frame ones, dropping some. Of about 190,000 clones in the sample, around 56% were seen once. V was clipped by 4 bases and J by 4 bases; unmatched bases: 1. The CDR3 is 14 residues long. Germline values: CDR1 SNHLY, CDR2 FYNNEI. Documented treatment: oral pan-JAK inhibitor, 5-10 mg twice daily. Alopecia areata patients provided lesional scalp punch biopsies and peripheral blood, both collected for the study. This clone was seen only a few times. The target antigen is unknown. In the same sample, other DNA sequences code for this CDR3.

The sample was CD4+ T cells sorted from blood, taken at week 4, from a patient treated with tofacitinib. The chain recombines TRBV2 with TRBJ1-5, with 10 bases identical to TRBD1. The receptor comes from a human donor with alopecia areata. CDR3 DNA: TGTGCCAGCAGTGGGACAGGGGGAAATCAGCCCCAGCATTTT. It codes for CASSGTGGNQPQHF.